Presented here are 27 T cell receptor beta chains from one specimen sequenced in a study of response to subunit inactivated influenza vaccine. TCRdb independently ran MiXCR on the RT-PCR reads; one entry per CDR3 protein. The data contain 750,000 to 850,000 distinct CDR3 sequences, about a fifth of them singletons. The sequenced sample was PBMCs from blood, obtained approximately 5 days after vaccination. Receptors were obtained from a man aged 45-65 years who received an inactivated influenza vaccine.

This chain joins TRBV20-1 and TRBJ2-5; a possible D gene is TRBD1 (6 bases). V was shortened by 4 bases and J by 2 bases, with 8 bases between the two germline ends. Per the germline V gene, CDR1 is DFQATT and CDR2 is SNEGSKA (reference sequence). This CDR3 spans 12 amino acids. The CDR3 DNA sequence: TGCAGTGCTAAAGGACAGCAAGAGACCCAGTACTTC. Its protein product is CSAKGQQETQYF.

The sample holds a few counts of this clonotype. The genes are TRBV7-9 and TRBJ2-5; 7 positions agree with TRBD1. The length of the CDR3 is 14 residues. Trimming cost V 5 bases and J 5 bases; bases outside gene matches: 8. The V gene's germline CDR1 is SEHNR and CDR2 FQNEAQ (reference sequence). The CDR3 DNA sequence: TGTGCCAGCAGCAGAAGACAGGGAACGGAGACCCAGTACTTC. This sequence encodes CASSRRQGTETQYF.

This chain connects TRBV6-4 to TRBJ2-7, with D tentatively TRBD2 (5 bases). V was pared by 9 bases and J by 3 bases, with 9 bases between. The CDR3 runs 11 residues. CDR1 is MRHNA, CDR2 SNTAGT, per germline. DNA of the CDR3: TGTGCCAGAGCGGCGGGCTACGAGCAGTACTTC. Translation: CARAAGYEQYF.

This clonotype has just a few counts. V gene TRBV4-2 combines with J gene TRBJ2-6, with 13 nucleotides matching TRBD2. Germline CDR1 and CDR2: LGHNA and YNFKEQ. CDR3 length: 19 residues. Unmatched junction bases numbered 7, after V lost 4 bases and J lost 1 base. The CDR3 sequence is CASSPRTSGSSSGANVLTF. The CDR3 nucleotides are TGTGCCAGCAGCCCTCGGACTAGCGGGAGTTCTTCTGGGGCCAACGTCCTGACTTTC.

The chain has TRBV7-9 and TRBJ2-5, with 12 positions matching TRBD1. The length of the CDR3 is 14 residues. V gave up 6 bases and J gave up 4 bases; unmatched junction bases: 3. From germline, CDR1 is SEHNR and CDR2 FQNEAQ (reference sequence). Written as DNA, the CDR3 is TGTGCCAGCAGGGGGGACAGGGGGCCAGAGACCCAGTACTTC. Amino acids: CASRGDRGPETQYF.

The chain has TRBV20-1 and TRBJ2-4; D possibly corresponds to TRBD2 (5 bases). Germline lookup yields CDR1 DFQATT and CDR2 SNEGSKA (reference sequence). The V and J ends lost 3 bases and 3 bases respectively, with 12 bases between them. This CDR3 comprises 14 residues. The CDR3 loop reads CSARGGLGKNIQYF. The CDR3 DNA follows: TGCAGTGCTAGGGGCGGGTTGGGCAAAAACATTCAGTACTTC.

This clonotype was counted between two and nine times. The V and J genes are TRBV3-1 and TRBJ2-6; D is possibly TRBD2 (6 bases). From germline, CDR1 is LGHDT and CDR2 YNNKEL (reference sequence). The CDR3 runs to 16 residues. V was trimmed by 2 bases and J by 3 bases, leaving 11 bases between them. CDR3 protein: CASSQFWGVGANVLTF. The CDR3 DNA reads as TGTGCCAGCAGCCAATTCTGGGGGGTTGGGGCCAACGTCCTGACTTTC.

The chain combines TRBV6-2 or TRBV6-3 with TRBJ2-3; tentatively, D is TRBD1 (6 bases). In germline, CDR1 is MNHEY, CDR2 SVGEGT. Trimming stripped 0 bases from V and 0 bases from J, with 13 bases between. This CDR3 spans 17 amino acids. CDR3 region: CASSYSSVGASTDTQYF. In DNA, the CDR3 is TGTGCCAGCAGTTACTCCTCGGTGGGGGCCAGCACAGATACGCAGTATTTT.

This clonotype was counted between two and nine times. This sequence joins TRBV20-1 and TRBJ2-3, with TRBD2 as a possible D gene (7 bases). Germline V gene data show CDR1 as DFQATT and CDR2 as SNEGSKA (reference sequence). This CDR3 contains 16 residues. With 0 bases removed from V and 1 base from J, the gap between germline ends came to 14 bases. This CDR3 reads CSARDLRGGGTDTQYF. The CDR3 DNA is TGCAGTGCTAGAGATCTAAGGGGGGGAGGCACAGATACGCAGTATTTT.

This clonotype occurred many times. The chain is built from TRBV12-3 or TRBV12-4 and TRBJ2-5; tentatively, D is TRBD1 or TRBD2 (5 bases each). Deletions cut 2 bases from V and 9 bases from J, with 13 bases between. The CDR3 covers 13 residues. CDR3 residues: CASSLQGATSQYF. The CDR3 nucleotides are TGTGCCAGCAGTTTACAGGGAGCTACGTCCCAGTACTTC.

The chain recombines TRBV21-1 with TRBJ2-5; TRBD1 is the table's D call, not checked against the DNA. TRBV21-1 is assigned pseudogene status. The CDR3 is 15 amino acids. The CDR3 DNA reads TGTGCCAGAAGAAATCGGGACCCCCCGGGGGAGACCCAGTACTTC. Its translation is CARRNRDPPGETQYF.

CDR3 coding DNA: TGTGCCAGCAGTTATCTACGGAATCGGGGCTACACCTTC. Amino acids: CASSYLRNRGYTF. The chain combines TRBV6-5 with TRBJ1-2; D gene ambiguous. The germline CDR1 and CDR2 sequences are MNHEY and SVGAGI. CDR3 length: 13 residues. The V gene lost 3 bases and the J gene lost 8 bases, with 13 bases spanning the gap.

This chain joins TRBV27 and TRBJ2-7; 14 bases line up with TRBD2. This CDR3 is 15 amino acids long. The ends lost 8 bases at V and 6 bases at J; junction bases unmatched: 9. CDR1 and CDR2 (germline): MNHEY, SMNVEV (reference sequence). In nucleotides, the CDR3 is TGTGCCAGCTCCTACTACGGGACTAGCGGGGGCGAGCAGTACTTC. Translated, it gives CASSYYGTSGGEQYF.

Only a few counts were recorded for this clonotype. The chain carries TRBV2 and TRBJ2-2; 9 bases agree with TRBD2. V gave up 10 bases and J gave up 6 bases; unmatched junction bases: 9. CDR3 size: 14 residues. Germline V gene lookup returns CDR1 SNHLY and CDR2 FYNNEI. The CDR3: CATRGLASAGELFF. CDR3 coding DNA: TGTGCCACGAGAGGACTAGCGTCAGCCGGGGAGCTGTTTTTT.

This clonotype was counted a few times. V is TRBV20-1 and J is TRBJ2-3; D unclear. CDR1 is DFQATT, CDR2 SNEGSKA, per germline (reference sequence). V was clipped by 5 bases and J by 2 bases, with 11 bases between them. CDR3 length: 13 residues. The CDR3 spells CSARTPLTDTQYF. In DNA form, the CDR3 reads TGCAGTGCTCGAACACCACTCACAGATACGCAGTATTTT.

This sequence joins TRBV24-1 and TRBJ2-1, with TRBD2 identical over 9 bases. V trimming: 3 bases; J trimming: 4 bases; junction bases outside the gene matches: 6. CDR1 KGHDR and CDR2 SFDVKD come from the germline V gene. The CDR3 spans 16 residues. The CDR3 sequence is CATSDPRGGRYNEQFF. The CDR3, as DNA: TGTGCCACCAGTGATCCGCGGGGGGGCCGTTACAATGAGCAGTTCTTC.

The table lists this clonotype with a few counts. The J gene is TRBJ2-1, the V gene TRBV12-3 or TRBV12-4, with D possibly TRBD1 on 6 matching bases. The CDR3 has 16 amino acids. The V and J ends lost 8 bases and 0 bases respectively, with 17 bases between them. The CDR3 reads CASRGLQGVSYNEQFF. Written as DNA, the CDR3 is TGTGCCAGCCGGGGTCTACAGGGTGTCTCCTACAATGAGCAGTTCTTC.

For the CDR3, the DNA is TGTGCCAGCAGCTTAGCTTCCGGACAGGCGCGCGAAGAGCAGTACTTC. Amino acid sequence: CASSLASGQAREEQYF. The chain couples TRBV7-6 to TRBJ2-7, with 7 bases fitting TRBD1. The ends lost 0 bases at V and 7 bases at J; junction bases unmatched: 12. CDR1 is SGHVS, CDR2 FNYEAQ, per germline. CDR3 length equals 16 residues.

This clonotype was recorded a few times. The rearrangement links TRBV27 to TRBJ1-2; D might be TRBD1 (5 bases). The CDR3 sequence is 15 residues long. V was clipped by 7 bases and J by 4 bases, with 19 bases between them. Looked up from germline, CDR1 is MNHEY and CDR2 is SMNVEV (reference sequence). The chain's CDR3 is CASKFAGDYSYGYTF. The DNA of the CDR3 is TGTGCCAGCAAATTCGCGGGGGATTACAGCTATGGCTACACCTTC.

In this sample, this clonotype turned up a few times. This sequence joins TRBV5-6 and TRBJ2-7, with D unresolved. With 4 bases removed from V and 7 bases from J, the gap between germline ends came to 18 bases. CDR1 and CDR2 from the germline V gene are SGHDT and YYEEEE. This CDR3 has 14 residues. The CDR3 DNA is TGTGCCAGCAGCCCCGATCCTACCGGGCGAGAGCAGTACTTC. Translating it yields CASSPDPTGREQYF.

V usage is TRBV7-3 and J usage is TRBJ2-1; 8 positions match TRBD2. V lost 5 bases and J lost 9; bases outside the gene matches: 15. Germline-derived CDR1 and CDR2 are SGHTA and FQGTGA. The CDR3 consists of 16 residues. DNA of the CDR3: TGTGCCAGCAGCCCAAATAGAGGGACTAGAGTTCTTGAGCAGTTCTTC. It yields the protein CASSPNRGTRVLEQFF.

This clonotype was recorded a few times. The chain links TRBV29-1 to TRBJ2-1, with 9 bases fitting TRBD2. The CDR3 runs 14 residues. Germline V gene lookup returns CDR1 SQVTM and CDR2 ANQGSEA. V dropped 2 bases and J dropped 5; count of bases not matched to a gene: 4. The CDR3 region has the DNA TGCAGCGTTGAATACCGACTAGCGGACAATGAGCAGTTCTTC. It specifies CSVEYRLADNEQFF.

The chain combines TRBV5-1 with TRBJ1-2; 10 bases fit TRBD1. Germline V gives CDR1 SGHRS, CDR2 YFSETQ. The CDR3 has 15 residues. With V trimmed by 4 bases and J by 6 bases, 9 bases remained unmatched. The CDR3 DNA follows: TGCGCCAGCAGCGGACGGGACAGGGGCAAGGATGGCTACACCTTC. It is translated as CASSGRDRGKDGYTF.

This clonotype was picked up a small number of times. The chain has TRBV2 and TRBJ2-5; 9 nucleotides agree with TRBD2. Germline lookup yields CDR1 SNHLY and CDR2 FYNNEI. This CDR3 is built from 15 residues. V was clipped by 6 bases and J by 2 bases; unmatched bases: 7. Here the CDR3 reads CASRVGLARQETQYF. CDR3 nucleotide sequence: TGTGCCAGCAGAGTTGGACTAGCGCGACAAGAGACCCAGTACTTC.

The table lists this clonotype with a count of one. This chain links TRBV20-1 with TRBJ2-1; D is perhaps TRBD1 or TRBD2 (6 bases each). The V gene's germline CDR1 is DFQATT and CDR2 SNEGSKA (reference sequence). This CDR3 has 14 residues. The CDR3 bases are TGCAGCTACCCGAGGAAGGGGGGCTACAATGAGCAGTTCTTC. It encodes CSYPRKGGYNEQFF.

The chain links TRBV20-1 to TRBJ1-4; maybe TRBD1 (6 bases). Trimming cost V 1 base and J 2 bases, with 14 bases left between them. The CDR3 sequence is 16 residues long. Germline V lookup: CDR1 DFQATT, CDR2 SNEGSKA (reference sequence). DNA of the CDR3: TGCAGTGCTAGAGCCGGGGGGGGCCGGACTAATGAAAAACTGTTTTTT. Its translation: CSARAGGGRTNEKLFF.

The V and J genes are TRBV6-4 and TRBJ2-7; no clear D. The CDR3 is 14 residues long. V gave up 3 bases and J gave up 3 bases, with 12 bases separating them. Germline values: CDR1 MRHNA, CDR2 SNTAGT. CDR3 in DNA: TGTGCCAGCAGTGAACGGGTGTTGTACTACGAGCAGTACTTC. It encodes CASSERVLYYEQYF.